Below, one TCR beta chain is given with its context. The sample comes from a study of T cell changes during pregnancy in multiple sclerosis. Germline CDR1 and CDR2: SGHRS and YFSETQ. Trimming at V came to 0 bases and at J to 2 bases, leaving 7 bases not matched to a gene. This CDR3 is 16 amino acids long. Assay used: immunoSEQ multiplex PCR; TCRdb lists only in-frame clones, some missing. The data show some 38,000 clones, around 90% seen once. The rearrangement links TRBV5-1 to TRBJ1-1, with 7 bases lining up with TRBD1. The receptor was derived from a female donor in good health, enrolled as a control in a pregnancy study. This material consisted of CD4+ T cells from peripheral blood mononuclear cells, taken after pregnancy. In nucleotides, the CDR3 is TGCGCCAGCAGCTTGGAGACAGGGATGGCAAACACTGAAGCTTTCTTT. It yields the protein CASSLETGMANTEAFF.